Listed below are T cell receptor beta chains from one sample, sequenced in a study of blood T cell repertoires in COVID-19. Assay used: immunoSEQ multiplex PCR; TCRdb lists only in-frame clones, some missing. The sample has about 160,000 clones; 92% are singletons. The material sequenced was peripheral blood. The source of these receptors is a man aged 25 to 40 with COVID-19, enrolled during active disease. Both conserved end residues are part of each CDR3. A D gene is named only where the DNA matches it firmly. Not every row has a clone size; where given, it reads once, few, many or a size class.

J gene | D gene | clone size | V gene | CDR3 protein | CDR3 DNA
TRBJ2-5 | . | . | TRBV25-1 | CASSELGRGGEETQYF | TGTGCCAGCAGTGAATTAGGGCGCGGAGGTGAAGAGACCCAGTACTTC
TRBJ2-7 | TRBD2 | . | TRBV4-2 | CASSQDYNTVAGYYEQYF | TGTGCCAGCAGCCAAGATTATAATACGGTAGCGGGATACTACGAGCAGTACTTC
TRBJ1-1 | . | . | TRBV6-1 | CASSEAQGKVAEAFF | TGTGCCAGCAGTGAAGCCCAGGGGAAGGTCGCTGAAGCTTTCTTT
TRBJ2-1 | TRBD2 | . | TRBV3-1/TRBV3-2 | CASSFGSAGEVEQFF | TGTGCCAGCAGCTTCGGATCAGCGGGAGAAGTGGAGCAGTTCTTC
TRBJ2-5 | . | . | TRBV7-2 | CASSGDSAQETQYF | TGTGCCAGCAGCGGGGACTCAGCTCAAGAGACCCAGTACTTC
TRBJ2-1 | . | . | TRBV6-2/TRBV6-3 | CASSYRRTQEQFF | TGTGCCAGCAGTTACCGTAGGACTCAAGAGCAGTTCTTC
TRBJ2-1 | TRBD1 | . | TRBV24-1 | CATSDPRATGGLDEQFF | TGTGCCACCAGTGACCCCCGCGCGACAGGGGGCCTTGATGAGCAGTTCTTC
TRBJ1-2 | TRBD1 | . | TRBV7-2 | CASSPTGRNYGYTF | TGTGCCAGCAGCCCGACAGGGCGGAACTATGGCTACACCTTC
TRBJ1-1 | . | . | TRBV19 | CASTRRGGTEAFF | TGTGCCAGTACCAGGAGGGGGGGCACTGAAGCTTTCTTT
TRBJ2-1 | TRBD1 | . | TRBV4-3 | CASSKDRAFNNEQFF | TGCGCCAGCAGCAAGGACAGGGCCTTCAACAATGAGCAGTTCTTC
TRBJ1-4 | . | once | TRBV7-2 | CASSINSGATGEKLFF | TGTGCCAGCAGCATAAATTCTGGGGCTACGGGTGAAAAACTGTTTTTT
TRBJ1-2 | . | . | TRBV28 | CASSSGDSYYGYTF | TGTGCCAGCAGTTCGGGAGATTCATACTATGGCTACACCTTC
TRBJ2-3 | TRBD2 | . | TRBV27 | CASSTSGPLDTQYF | TGTGCCAGCAGTACTAGCGGCCCGCTAGATACGCAGTATTTT
TRBJ2-2 | TRBD2 | . | TRBV18 | CASSDTSGGTITGELFF | TGTGCCAGCTCAGATACTAGCGGGGGGACCATCACCGGGGAGCTGTTTTTT
TRBJ1-1 | TRBD1 | . | TRBV7-2 | CASSLTGEAEAFF | TGTGCCAGCAGCTTAACAGGGGAGGCTGAAGCTTTCTTT
TRBJ2-7 | TRBD1 | . | TRBV19 | CASRRQGVGDYEQYF | TGTGCCAGTAGGCGACAGGGAGTCGGGGACTACGAGCAGTACTTC
TRBJ2-1 | TRBD2 | . | TRBV10-3 | CAIGGEYNEQFF | TGTGCCATCGGGGGGGAGTACAATGAGCAGTTCTTC